This T cell receptor beta chain was recovered during a study of cytotoxic CD8 clonotypes in ibrutinib-treated CLL. General study findings and limits: At ibrutinib response, clonality increased, and at progression it declined back toward baseline. Progressing patients had sampling times that differed from those of sustained-remission patients. In comparison with age-matched healthy donors, baseline clonality was higher and tracked circulating CD8+ T-cell counts.

Here immunoSEQ multiplex PCR was the method, and the copy in TCRdb shows in-frame clones only, minus some. The data show around 130,000 clones, 80% to 90% seen once. Trimming took 0 bases from V and 6 from J; bases not matched to a gene: 4. Per the germline V gene, CDR1 is LGHNA and CDR2 is YSLEER. The CDR3 runs to 14 residues. For this clone: Antigen unknown.

The V gene is TRBV4-3, the J gene TRBJ2-7, with 8 bases aligning to TRBD1. The sequence derives from a human donor with chronic lymphocytic leukemia. The source was PBMCs, collected after 24 months of ibrutinib treatment. The CDR3 DNA reads as TGCGCCAGCAGCCAAGATACACAGGGGGTCGAGCAGTACTTC. Translation gives CASSQDTQGVEQYF.